This TCR beta chain was captured by sequencing in a study of somatic mutations in cytotoxic T cells in rheumatoid arthritis. Study at large: No treatment had yet been given when patient blood (around 33 ml EDTA) was drawn, right after diagnosis. Overall study findings and caveats: Increasing age coincided with elevated CD8+ clonality among rheumatoid arthritis patients, though not among healthy controls. There were about an eighth of the roughly 60 patients in whom the largest CD8+ clone exceeded 20% of CD8+ cells.

As processed by the authors: In patients, CD8+ clones bigger than 1% rarely had the same sequence as a published virus-specific TCRB. Method: immunoSEQ multiplex PCR; TCRdb's copy keeps in-frame clones and lacks some. The V and J calls and clone size were taken over from that table, and D and trimming were inferred from the DNA. The repertoire includes 14,000 or so clones, roughly 80% of them detected once, and less than 35% sits in the top ten. Germline assignment: CDR1 MDHEN and CDR2 SYDVKM. Trimming removed 6 bases from V and 3 bases from J, with 14 bases in between. There are 14 residues in the CDR3. Concerning this clone: The antigen is not known.

This clonotype was obtained from an adult with rheumatoid arthritis. This chain uses TRBV28 with TRBJ1-1, with D perhaps matching TRBD1 (5 bases). The specimen was CD8+ T cells sorted from blood. CDR3 protein: CASRGRGLDTEAFF. CDR3 bases: TGTGCCAGCAGAGGAAGGGGTCTGGACACTGAAGCTTTCTTT. Together with reference TRBV28 and TRBJ1-1, the CDR3 gives the full variable domain: DVKVTQSSRYLVKRTGEKVFLECVQDMDHENMFWYRQDPGLGLRLIYFSYDVKMKEKGDIPEGYSVSREKKERFSLILESASTNQTSMYLCASRGRGLDTEAFFGQGTRLTVV.